The 2 T cell receptor beta chains in this list originate from one sample, sequenced in a study of shared clonotypes between healthy human individuals. The assay was immunoSEQ multiplex PCR, and TCRdb's table has in-frame clones only and misses some. Found here are a few hundred thousand clones, roughly 97% of them singletons; the top ten hold around 0.057%. The specimen was naive CD4+ T cells sorted from blood. The subset denotes: CD45RA+ positively selected. The receptor set was obtained from a woman aged 25 to 45 in good health.

The chain links TRBV19 to TRBJ2-2, with TRBD2 matching over 7 bases. Germline-derived CDR1 and CDR2 are LNHDA and SQIVND (reference sequence). V gave up 0 bases and J gave up 6 bases; unmatched junction bases: 7. The CDR3 covers 16 residues. In DNA, the CDR3 is TGTGCCAGTAGTATAGAACTAGCGAGACTCGCCGGGGAGCTGTTTTTT. Translating it yields CASSIELARLAGELFF.

V gene TRBV28 combines with J gene TRBJ1-5; 7 nucleotides agree with TRBD1. This CDR3 region has 15 residues. J was trimmed by 6 bases and V by 6 bases; bases with no gene match: 11. CDR1 MDHEN and CDR2 SYDVKM come from the germline V gene. The CDR3 is CASSLQDRLGQPQHF. The DNA for the CDR3 is TGTGCCAGCAGCCTGCAGGACAGGCTTGGTCAGCCCCAGCATTTT. The variable domain in full, with the rest retrieved from reference TRBV28 and TRBJ1-5, is DVKVTQSSRYLVKRTGEKVFLECVQDMDHENMFWYRQDPGLGLRLIYFSYDVKMKEKGDIPEGYSVSREKKERFSLILESASTNQTSMYLCASSLQDRLGQPQHFGDGTRLSIL.